Listed below are T cell receptor beta chains from one sample, sequenced in a study of metastatic and nonmetastatic thyroid tumors. TCRdb ran MiXCR on the PCR reads. The sample consists of roughly 22,000 clones, less than 40% of them appearing once. The sample comprised blood. The receptor source for this set is a male donor with papillary thyroid cancer or a benign thyroid nodule (not recorded which). Some clones in this sample may be carry-over from other donors' samples. Each CDR3 is given with its conserved first and last residue. Each record gives: V gene, J gene, clone size, D gene, CDR3 protein, CDR3 DNA. The D gene is left open where the match is weak. The size field is filled for only some rows; it gives once, few, many or a size class.

TRBV2,TRBJ1-5,many,TRBD1,CASGATGVGYSNQPQHF,TGTGCCAGTGGGGCGACAGGGGTCGGTTATAGCAATCAGCCCCAGCATTTT
TRBV20-1,TRBJ1-6,.,.,CSARRSGLGNSPLHF,TGCAGTGCCCGCCGGTCGGGGCTAGGGAATTCACCCCTCCACTTT
TRBV6-1,TRBJ1-6,few,TRBD1,CASTLPGQGTSPLHF,TGTGCCAGCACCCTACCAGGACAGGGGACCTCACCCCTCCACTTT
TRBV20-1,TRBJ1-1,medium-sized,.,CSARRRPLNTEAFF,TGCAGTGCTAGACGCAGACCCCTCAACACTGAAGCTTTCTTT
TRBV30,TRBJ1-4,.,TRBD1,CAWASGTVNEKLFF,TGTGCCTGGGCATCCGGGACAGTTAATGAAAAACTGTTTTTT
TRBV19,TRBJ1-1,few,.,CASSISHENTEAFF,TGTGCCAGTAGTATATCTCACGAGAACACTGAAGCTTTCTTT
TRBV2,TRBJ2-1,.,.,CASQGTTLNNEQFF,TGTGCCAGCCAGGGGACTACCCTAAACAATGAGCAGTTCTTC
TRBV28,TRBJ1-6,.,.,CASSFPDSPLHF,TGTGCCAGCAGTTTTCCCGATTCACCCCTCCACTTT
TRBV25-1,TRBJ1-1,.,.,CASSDSLIEAFF,TGTGCCAGCAGTGATTCCCTCATCGAAGCTTTCTTT
TRBV6-4,TRBJ2-3,.,TRBD2,CASKAGGDTDTQYF,TGTGCCAGCAAGGCGGGGGGGGACACAGATACGCAGTATTTT
TRBV5-1,TRBJ2-2,many,.,CASSLQGGGNTGELFF,TGCGCCAGCAGCCTCCAGGGAGGGGGAAACACCGGGGAGCTGTTTTTT
TRBV30,TRBJ2-5,once,TRBD2,CACASGQETQYF,TGTGCCTGTGCTAGCGGCCAAGAGACCCAGTACTTC
TRBV10-3,TRBJ1-3,few,.,CAISELGNTIYF,TGTGCCATCAGTGAGTTGGGAAACACCATATATTTT
TRBV6-4,TRBJ1-5,.,.,CASSDSDMLNQPQHF,TGTGCCAGCAGTGACTCGGACATGTTAAATCAGCCCCAGCATTTT
TRBV20-1,TRBJ2-3,.,.,CSARGPWTVGNTQYF,TGCAGTGCTAGAGGTCCGTGGACAGTTGGGAATACGCAGTATTTT
TRBV20-1,TRBJ2-3,.,TRBD2,CSASDAGGLGTDTQYF,TGCAGTGCTAGTGACGCGGGGGGGCTCGGCACAGATACGCAGTATTTT
TRBV6-5,TRBJ2-1,few,.,CASSYSTRDLSSYNEQFF,TGTGCCAGCAGTTACTCGACCCGGGATCTGAGCTCCTACAATGAGCAGTTCTTC
TRBV2,TRBJ2-2,.,TRBD2,CASSATSGKNTGELFF,TGTGCCAGCAGTGCCACTAGCGGGAAGAACACCGGGGAGCTGTTTTTT
TRBV30,TRBJ1-1,many,TRBD1,CAWRGTGGSEAFF,TGTGCCTGGAGGGGGACAGGGGGCAGTGAAGCTTTCTTT
TRBV11-2,TRBJ1-4,medium-sized,.,CASSLDRSLTNEKLFF,TGTGCCAGCAGCTTAGATCGGTCCCTAACTAATGAAAAACTGTTTTTT
TRBV6-2/TRBV6-3,TRBJ1-6,.,.,CASSYQENSPLHF,TGTGCCAGCAGTTACCAAGAGAATTCACCCCTCCACTTT
TRBV2,TRBJ2-3,.,.,CASNRPFTDTQYF,TGTGCCAGCAACAGACCTTTCACAGATACGCAGTATTTT
TRBV30,TRBJ2-1,many,TRBD1,CAWSVNRGSYNEQFF,TGTGCCTGGAGTGTAAACAGGGGGTCCTACAATGAGCAGTTCTTC